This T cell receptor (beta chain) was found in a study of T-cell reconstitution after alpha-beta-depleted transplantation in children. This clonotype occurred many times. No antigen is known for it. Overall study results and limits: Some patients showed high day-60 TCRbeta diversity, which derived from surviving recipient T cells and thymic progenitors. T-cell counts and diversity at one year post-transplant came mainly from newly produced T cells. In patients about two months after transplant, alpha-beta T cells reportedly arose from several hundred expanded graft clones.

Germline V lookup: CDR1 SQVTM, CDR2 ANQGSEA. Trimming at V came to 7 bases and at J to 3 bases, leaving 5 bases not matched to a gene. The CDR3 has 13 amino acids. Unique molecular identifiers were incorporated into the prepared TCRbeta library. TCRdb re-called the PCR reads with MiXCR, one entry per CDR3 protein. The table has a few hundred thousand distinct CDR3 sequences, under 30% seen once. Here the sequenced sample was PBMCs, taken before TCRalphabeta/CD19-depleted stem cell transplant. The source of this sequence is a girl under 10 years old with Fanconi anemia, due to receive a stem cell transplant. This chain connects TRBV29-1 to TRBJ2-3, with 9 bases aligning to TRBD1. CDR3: CSAGTGLTDTQYF. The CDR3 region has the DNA TGCAGCGCCGGGACAGGGTTGACAGATACGCAGTATTTT.